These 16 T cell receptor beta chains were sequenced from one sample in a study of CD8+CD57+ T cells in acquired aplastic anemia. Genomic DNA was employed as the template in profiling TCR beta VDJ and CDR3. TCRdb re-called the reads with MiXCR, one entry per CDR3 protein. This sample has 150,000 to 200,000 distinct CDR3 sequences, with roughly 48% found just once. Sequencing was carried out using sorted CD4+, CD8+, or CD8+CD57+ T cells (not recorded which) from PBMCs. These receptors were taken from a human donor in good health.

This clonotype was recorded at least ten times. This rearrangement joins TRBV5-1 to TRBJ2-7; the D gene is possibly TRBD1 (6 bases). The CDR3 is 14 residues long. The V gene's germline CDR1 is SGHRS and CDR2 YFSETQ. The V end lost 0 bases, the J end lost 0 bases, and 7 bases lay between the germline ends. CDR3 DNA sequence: TGCGCCAGCAGCTTGGGAGGGGGCTCCTACGAGCAGTACTTC. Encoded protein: CASSLGGGSYEQYF.

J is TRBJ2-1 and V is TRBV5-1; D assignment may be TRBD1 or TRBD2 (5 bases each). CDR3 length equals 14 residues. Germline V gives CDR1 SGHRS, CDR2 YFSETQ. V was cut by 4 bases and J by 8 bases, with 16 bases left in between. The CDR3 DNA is TGCGCCAGCAGCCTTGCCCCTGGGACCTATGAGCAGTTCTTC. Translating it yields CASSLAPGTYEQFF.

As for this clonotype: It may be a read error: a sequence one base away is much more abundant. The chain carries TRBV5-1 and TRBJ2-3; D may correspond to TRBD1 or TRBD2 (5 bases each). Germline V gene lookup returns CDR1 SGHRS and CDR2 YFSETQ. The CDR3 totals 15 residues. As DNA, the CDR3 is TGCGCCAGCAGCCCAGGGACGGCCTACACAGATACGCAGTGTTTT. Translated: CASSPGTAYTDTQCF.

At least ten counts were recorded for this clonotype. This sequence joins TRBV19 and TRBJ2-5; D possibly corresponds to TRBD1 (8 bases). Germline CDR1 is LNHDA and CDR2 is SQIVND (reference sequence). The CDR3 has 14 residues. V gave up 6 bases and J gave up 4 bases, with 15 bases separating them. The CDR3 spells CASRVQGGVETQYF. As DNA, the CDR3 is TGTGCCAGTAGAGTACAGGGGGGGGTAGAGACCCAGTACTTC.

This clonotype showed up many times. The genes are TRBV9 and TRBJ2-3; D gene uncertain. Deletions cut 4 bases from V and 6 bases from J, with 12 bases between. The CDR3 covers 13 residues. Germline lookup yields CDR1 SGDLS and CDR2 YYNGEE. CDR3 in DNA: TGTGCCAGCAGCCCTATGGGTGGGGATACGCAGTATTTT. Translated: CASSPMGGDTQYF. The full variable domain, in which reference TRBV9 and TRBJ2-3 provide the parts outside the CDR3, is DSGVTQTPKHLITATGQRVTLRCSPRSGDLSVYWYQQSLDQGLQFLIQYYNGEERAKGNILERFSAQQFPDLHSELNLSSLELGDSALYFCASSPMGGDTQYFGPGTRLTVL.

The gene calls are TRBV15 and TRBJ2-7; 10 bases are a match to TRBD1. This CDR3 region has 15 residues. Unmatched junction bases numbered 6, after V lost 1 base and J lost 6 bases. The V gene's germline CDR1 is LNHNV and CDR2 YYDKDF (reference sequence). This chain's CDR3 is CATSRGGQGGREQYF. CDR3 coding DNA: TGTGCCACCAGCAGAGGAGGACAGGGGGGTCGCGAGCAGTACTTC.

The CDR3 bases are TGTGCCACCAGCAGAGAGAGGCTAGCGCCCGACAATGAGCAGTTCTTC. It codes for CATSRERLAPDNEQFF. J is TRBJ2-1 and V is TRBV15, with D possibly being TRBD2 (6 bases). The V end was cut by 0 bases, the J end by 5 bases, with 14 bases between. Germline V gene data show CDR1 as LNHNV and CDR2 as YYDKDF (reference sequence). There are 16 residues in the CDR3. Full variable domain (outside the CDR3, taken from reference TRBV15 and TRBJ2-1): DAMVIQNPRYQVTQFGKPVTLSCSQTLNHNVMYWYQQKSSQAPKLLFHYYDKDFNNEADTPDNFQSRRPNTSFCFLDIRSPGLGDTAMYLCATSRERLAPDNEQFFGPGTRLTVL.

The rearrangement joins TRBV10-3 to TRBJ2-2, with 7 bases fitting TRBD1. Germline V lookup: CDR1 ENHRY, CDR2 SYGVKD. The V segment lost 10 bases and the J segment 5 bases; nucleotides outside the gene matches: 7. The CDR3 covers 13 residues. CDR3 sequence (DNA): TGTGCCAGCTTGGAGGACAGGACCGGGGAGCTGTTTTTT. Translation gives CASLEDRTGELFF.

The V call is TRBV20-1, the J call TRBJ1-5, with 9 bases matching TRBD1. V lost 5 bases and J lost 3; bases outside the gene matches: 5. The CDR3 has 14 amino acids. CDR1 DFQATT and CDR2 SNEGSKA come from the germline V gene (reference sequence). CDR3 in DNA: TGCAGTGCTCCGGGACAGGGTCACAATCAGCCCCAGCATTTT. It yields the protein CSAPGQGHNQPQHF.

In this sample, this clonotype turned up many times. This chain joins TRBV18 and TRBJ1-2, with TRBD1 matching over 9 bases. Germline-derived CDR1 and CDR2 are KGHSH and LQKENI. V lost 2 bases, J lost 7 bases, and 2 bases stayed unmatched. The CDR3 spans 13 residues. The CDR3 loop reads CASSPGDRAGYTF. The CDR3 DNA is TGTGCCAGCTCACCAGGGGACAGGGCTGGCTACACCTTC.

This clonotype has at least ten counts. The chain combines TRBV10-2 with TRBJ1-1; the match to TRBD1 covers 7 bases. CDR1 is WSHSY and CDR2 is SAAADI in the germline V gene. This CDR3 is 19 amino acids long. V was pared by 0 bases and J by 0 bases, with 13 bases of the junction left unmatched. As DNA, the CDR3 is TGCGCCAGCAGTGAGTCCCGCGACAGGGTTCTCTTTATGAACACTGAAGCTTTCTTT. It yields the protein CASSESRDRVLFMNTEAFF.

The CDR3 coding sequence is TGCGCCAGCAGCTTCTATCCGGGACAGAGCATGAACACTGAAGCTTTCTTT. Its protein is CASSFYPGQSMNTEAFF. V usage is TRBV5-1 and J usage is TRBJ1-1, with 7 bases matching TRBD1. The CDR3 consists of 17 residues. Germline values: CDR1 SGHRS, CDR2 YFSETQ. V shed 2 bases and J 0 bases; nucleotides not matched to a gene: 10.

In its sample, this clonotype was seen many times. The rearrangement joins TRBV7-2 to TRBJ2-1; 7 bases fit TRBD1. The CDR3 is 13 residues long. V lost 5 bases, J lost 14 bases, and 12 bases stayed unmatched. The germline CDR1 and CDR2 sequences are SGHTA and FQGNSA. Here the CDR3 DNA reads TGTGCCAGCAGCGACAGGCCGGGACAGATGAAGTTCTTC. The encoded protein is CASSDRPGQMKFF.

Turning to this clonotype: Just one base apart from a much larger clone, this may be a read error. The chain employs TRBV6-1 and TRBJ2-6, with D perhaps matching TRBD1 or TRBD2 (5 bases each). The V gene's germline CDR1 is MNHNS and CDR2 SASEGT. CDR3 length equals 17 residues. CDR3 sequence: CASSPERPGSGANVPTF. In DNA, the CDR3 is TGTGCCAGCAGTCCAGAGCGGCCAGGCTCTGGGGCCAACGTCCCGACTTTC.

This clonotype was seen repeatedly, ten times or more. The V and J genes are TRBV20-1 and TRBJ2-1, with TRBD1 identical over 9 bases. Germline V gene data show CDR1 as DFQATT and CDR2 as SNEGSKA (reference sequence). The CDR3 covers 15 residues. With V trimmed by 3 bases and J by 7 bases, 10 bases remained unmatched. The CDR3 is CSASGGDRGRNEQFF. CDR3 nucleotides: TGCAGTGCTAGTGGAGGTGACAGGGGGAGGAATGAGCAGTTCTTC.

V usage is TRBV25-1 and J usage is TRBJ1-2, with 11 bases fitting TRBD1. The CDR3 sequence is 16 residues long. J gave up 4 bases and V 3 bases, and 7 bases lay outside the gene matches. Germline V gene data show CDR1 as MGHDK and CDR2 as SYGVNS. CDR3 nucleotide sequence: TGTGCCAGCAGTGAGGGGACAGGGGGAGTTGGCTATGGCTACACCTTC. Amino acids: CASSEGTGGVGYGYTF.